The next 6 T cell receptor beta chains were all read from a single sample in a study of blood T cell repertoires in COVID-19. TCRdb's table, derived via immunoSEQ multiplex PCR, lists solely in-frame clones and lacks some. The table shows a few hundred thousand clones, with approximately 92% occurring only once. The sequencing sample was made of PBMCs or T cells enriched from blood (not recorded which). These receptors were collected from a man aged 30 to 45 who had recovered from COVID-19.

The chain has TRBV5-1 and TRBJ2-1, with TRBD1 identical over 11 bases. The CDR3 totals 16 residues. From germline, CDR1 is SGHRS and CDR2 YFSETQ. V trimming: 1 base; J trimming: 8 bases; junction bases outside the gene matches: 8. This CDR3 is CASSLLGQGAGDEQFF. CDR3 DNA sequence: TGCGCCAGCAGCTTGTTAGGACAGGGGGCAGGCGATGAGCAGTTCTTC.

This clone was detected only a few times. The chain is built from TRBV18 and TRBJ1-2, with 12 nucleotides matching TRBD1. V lost 3 bases to trimming and J lost 0 bases; unmatched junction nucleotides: 8. Germline V lookup: CDR1 KGHSH, CDR2 LQKENI. CDR3 length equals 18 residues. The CDR3 nucleotides are TGTGCCAGCTCACCGGGACAGGGGGCCTGGATTGCTAACTATGGCTACACCTTC. Protein product: CASSPGQGAWIANYGYTF. The full variable domain, with the rest looked up from reference TRBV18 and TRBJ1-2, is NAGVMQNPRHLVRRRGQEARLRCSPMKGHSHVYWYRQLPEEGLKFMVYLQKENIIDESGMPKERFSAEFPKEGPSILRIQQVVRGDSAAYFCASSPGQGAWIANYGYTFGSGTRLTVV.

The chain recombines TRBV11-2 with TRBJ2-2, with TRBD1 as a possible D gene (5 bases). The CDR3 extends over 13 amino acids. Germline V lookup: CDR1 SGHAT, CDR2 FQNNGV. V lost 5 bases, J lost 1 base, and 5 bases lay in between. The CDR3 spells CASSRGNTGELFF. The CDR3 nucleotides are TGTGCCAGCAGCAGGGGGAACACCGGGGAGCTGTTTTTT.

Here the CDR3 reads CASSPTGGGYGYTF. CDR3 DNA: TGTGCCAGCAGTCCCACGGGAGGTGGTTATGGCTACACCTTC. The chain links TRBV6-5 to TRBJ1-2; D gene ambiguous. CDR1 MNHEY and CDR2 SVGAGI come from the germline V gene. V lost 5 bases, J lost 5 bases, and 15 bases lay in between. The CDR3 is made up of 14 amino acids.

The chain carries TRBV28 and TRBJ2-2, with D possibly TRBD1 on 6 matching bases. This CDR3 has 13 amino acids. V was clipped by 4 bases and J by 6 bases, with 9 bases between them. CDR1 MDHEN and CDR2 SYDVKM come from the germline V gene. CDR3 nucleotide sequence: TGTGCCAGCAGTTACAGGGAGCCCGGGGAGCTGTTTTTT. Translated: CASSYREPGELFF.

The gene calls are TRBV6-1 and TRBJ2-1; D might be TRBD1 (6 bases). CDR3 size: 16 residues. Germline V gene data show CDR1 as MNHNS and CDR2 as SASEGT. V gave up 4 bases and J gave up 7 bases, with 20 bases separating them. The CDR3 loop reads CASSAQGVGARNEQFF. The CDR3 DNA follows: TGTGCCAGCAGTGCCCAAGGAGTGGGGGCGCGAAATGAGCAGTTCTTC.